Listed here is a single T cell receptor beta chain. This specimen belongs to a study of blood T cell repertoires in COVID-19. The wider study: Italy, Spain and the United States were the sources of the convalescent and acute COVID-19 samples.

The authors' processing: Nucleated cell number was recorded as an estimate derived from reference gene primer amplification. The table came from immunoSEQ multiplex PCR; TCRdb's copy has only in-frame clones and leaves some out. V and J calls and clone size are those listed in that table; D and trimming were worked out from the DNA. The repertoire has roughly 180,000 clones, more than 75% of them found once; the top ten carry 8.6%. With 0 bases removed from V and 2 bases from J, the gap between germline ends came to 7 bases. This CDR3 spans 14 amino acids. The germline V gene encodes CDR1 SGHTA and CDR2 FQGNSA.

The clonotype was recovered from a woman aged 50 to 60 with active or convalescent COVID-19. Input material: peripheral blood. The chain recombines TRBV7-2 with TRBJ1-1; D is uncertain. This CDR3 is CASSLAESNTEAFF. Written as DNA, the CDR3 is TGTGCCAGCAGCTTAGCGGAGTCCAACACTGAAGCTTTCTTT.